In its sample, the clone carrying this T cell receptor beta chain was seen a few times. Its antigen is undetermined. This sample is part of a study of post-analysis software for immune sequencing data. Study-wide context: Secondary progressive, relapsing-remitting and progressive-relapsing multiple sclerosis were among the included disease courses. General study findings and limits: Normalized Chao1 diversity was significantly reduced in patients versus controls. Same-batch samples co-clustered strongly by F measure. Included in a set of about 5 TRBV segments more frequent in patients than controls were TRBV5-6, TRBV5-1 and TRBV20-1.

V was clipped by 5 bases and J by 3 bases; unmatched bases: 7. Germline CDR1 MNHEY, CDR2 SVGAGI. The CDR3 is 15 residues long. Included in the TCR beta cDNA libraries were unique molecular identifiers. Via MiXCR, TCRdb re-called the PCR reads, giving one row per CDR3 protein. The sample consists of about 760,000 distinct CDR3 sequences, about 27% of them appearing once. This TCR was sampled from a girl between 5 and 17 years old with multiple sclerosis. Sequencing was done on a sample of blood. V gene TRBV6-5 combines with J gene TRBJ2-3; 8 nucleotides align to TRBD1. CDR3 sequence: CASSLRDRLTDTQYF. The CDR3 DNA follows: TGTGCCAGCAGTCTTCGGGACAGGCTAACAGATACGCAGTATTTT.